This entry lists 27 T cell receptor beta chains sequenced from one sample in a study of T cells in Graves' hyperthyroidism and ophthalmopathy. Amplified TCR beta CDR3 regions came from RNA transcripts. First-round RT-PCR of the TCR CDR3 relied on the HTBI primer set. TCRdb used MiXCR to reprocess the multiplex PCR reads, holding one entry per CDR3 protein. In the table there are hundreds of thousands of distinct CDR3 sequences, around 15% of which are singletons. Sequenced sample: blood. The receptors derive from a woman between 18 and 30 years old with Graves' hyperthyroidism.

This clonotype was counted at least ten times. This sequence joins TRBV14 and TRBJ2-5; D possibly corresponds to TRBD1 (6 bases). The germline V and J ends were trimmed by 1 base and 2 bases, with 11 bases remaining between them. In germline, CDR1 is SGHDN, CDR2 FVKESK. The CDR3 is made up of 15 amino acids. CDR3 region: CASSQGRGGQETQYF. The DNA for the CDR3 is TGTGCCAGCAGCCAAGGCAGGGGTGGTCAAGAGACCCAGTACTTC.

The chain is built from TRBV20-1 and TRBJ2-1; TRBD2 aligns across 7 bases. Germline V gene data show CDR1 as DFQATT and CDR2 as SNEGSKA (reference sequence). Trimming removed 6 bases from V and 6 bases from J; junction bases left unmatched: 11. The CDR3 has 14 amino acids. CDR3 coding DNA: TGCAGTGCCTCTACGGGGACTACCGCCAATGAGCAGTTCTTC. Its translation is CSASTGTTANEQFF.

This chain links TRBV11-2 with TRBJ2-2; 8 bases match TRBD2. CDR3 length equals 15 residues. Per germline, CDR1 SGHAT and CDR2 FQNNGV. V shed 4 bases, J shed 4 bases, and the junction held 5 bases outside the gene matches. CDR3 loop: CASSSIAGRTGELFF. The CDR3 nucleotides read TGTGCCAGCAGCTCGATAGCGGGACGCACCGGGGAGCTGTTTTTT.

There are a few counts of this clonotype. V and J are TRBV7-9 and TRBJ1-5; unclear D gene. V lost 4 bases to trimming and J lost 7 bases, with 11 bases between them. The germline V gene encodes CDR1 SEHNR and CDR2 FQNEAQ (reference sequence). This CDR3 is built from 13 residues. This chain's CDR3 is CASSSEHRQPQHF. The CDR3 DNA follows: TGTGCCAGCAGCTCCGAACATCGACAGCCCCAGCATTTT.

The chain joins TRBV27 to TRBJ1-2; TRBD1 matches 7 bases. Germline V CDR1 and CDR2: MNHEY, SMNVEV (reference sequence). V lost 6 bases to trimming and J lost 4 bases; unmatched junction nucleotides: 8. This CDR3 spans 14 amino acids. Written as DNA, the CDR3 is TGTGCCAGCAGCCTCGACAGGGATAGCTATGGCTACACCTTC. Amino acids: CASSLDRDSYGYTF.

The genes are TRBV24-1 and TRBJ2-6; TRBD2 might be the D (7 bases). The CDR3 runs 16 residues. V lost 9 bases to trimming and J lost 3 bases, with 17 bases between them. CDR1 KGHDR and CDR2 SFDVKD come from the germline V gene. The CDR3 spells CATPKLGGLGANVLTF. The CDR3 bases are TGTGCCACCCCGAAGCTCGGGGGGCTTGGGGCCAACGTCCTGACTTTC.

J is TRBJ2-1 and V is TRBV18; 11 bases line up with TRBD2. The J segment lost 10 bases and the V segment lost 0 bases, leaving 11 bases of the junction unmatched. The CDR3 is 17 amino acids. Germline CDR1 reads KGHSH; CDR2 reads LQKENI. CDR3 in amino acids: CASSPPGSLAGGVEQFF. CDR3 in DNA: TGTGCCAGCTCACCACCGGGTTCGCTAGCGGGAGGTGTGGAGCAGTTCTTC.

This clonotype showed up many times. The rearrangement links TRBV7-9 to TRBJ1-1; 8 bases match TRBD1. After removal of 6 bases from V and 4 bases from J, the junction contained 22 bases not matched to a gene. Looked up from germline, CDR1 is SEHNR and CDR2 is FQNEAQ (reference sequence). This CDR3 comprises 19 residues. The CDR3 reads CASSNPRSPGQEGGTEAFF. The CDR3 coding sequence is TGTGCCAGCAGTAATCCACGCTCACCGGGACAGGAAGGCGGCACTGAAGCTTTCTTT.

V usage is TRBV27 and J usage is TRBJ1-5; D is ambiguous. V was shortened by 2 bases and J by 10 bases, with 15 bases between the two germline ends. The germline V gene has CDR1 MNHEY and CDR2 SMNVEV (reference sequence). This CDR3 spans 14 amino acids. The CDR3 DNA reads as TGTGCCAGCAGTTTAGTGTCTTACGCTGAACCCCAGCATTTT. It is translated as CASSLVSYAEPQHF.

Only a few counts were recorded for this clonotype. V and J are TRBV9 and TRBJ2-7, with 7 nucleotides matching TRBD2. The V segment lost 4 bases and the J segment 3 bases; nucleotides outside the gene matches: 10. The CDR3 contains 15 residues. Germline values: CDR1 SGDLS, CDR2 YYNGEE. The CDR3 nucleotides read TGTGCCAGCAGCCCATACTCCGGGACTATCTACGAGCAGTACTTC. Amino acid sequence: CASSPYSGTIYEQYF. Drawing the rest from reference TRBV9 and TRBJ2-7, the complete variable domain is DSGVTQTPKHLITATGQRVTLRCSPRSGDLSVYWYQQSLDQGLQFLIQYYNGEERAKGNILERFSAQQFPDLHSELNLSSLELGDSALYFCASSPYSGTIYEQYFGPGTRLTVT.

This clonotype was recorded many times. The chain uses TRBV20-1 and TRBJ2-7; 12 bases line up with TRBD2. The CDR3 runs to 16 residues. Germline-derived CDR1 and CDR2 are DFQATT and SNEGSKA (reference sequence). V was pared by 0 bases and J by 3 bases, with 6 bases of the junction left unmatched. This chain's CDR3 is CSARETSGGRVYEQYF. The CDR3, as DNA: TGCAGTGCTAGAGAGACTAGCGGGGGCCGGGTCTACGAGCAGTACTTC.

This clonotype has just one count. In DNA form, the CDR3 reads TGCAGCGTTGCAGGACTAGCGGGAGAGGAGCAGTTCTTC. This translates into CSVAGLAGEEQFF. This chain uses TRBV29-1 with TRBJ2-1, with TRBD2 identical over 13 bases. CDR3 length: 13 amino acids. Unmatched junction bases numbered 4, after V lost 4 bases and J lost 10 bases. Germline V gives CDR1 SQVTM, CDR2 ANQGSEA.

The CDR3 loop is CASSGYSGNTEAFF. In DNA form, the CDR3 reads TGCGCCAGCAGCGGGTACTCGGGGAACACTGAAGCTTTCTTT. The rearrangement joins TRBV5-1 to TRBJ1-1; D remains unclear. V dropped 4 bases and J dropped 1 base, with 11 bases sitting between them. CDR1 and CDR2 (germline): SGHRS, YFSETQ. The CDR3 contains 14 residues.

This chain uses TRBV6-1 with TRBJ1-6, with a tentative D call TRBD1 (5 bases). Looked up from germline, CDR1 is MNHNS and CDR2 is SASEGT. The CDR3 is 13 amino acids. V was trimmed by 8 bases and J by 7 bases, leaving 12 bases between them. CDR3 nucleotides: TGTGCCAGCCGGGCAGGGCCCAATTCACCCCTCCACTTT. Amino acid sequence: CASRAGPNSPLHF.

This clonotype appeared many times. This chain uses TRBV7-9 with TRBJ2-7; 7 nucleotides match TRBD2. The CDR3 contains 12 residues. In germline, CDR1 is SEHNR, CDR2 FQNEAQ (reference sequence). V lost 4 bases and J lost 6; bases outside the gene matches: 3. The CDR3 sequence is CASSSIAGEQYF. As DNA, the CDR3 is TGTGCCAGCAGCTCTATAGCGGGCGAGCAGTACTTC.

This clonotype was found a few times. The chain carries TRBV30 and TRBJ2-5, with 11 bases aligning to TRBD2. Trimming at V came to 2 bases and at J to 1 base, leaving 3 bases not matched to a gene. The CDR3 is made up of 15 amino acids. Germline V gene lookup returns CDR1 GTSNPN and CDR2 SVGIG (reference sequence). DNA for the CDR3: TGTGCCTGGAGTCTGGGACTAGCGGCCCAAGAGACCCAGTACTTC. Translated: CAWSLGLAAQETQYF. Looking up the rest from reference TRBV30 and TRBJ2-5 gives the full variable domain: SQTIHQWPATLVQPVGSPLSLECTVEGTSNPNLYWYRQAAGRGLQLLFYSVGIGQISSEVPQNLSASRPQDRQFILSSKKLLLSDSGFYLCAWSLGLAAQETQYFGPGTRLLVL.

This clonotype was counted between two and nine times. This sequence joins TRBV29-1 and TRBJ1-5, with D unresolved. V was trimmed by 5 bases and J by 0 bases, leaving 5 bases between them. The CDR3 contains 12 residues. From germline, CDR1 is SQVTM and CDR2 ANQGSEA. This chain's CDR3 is CSVIHSNQPQHF. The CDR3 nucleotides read TGCAGCGTTATACATAGCAATCAGCCCCAGCATTTT.

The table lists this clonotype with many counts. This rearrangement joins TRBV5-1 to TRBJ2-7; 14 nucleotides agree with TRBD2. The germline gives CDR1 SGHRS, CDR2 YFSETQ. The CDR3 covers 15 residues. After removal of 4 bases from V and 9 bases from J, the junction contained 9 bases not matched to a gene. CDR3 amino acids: CASSPGTSGSSPQYF. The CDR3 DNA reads TGCGCCAGCAGCCCTGGGACTAGCGGGAGTTCACCGCAGTACTTC.

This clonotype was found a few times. CDR3: CASSRTGDSPLHF. The DNA for the CDR3 is TGTGCCAGTAGTAGGACAGGGGATTCACCCCTCCACTTT. The genes are TRBV27 and TRBJ1-6, with 9 bases fitting TRBD1. Germline V CDR1 and CDR2: MNHEY, SMNVEV (reference sequence). This CDR3 has 13 residues. The V segment lost 9 bases and the J segment 8 bases; nucleotides outside the gene matches: 5.

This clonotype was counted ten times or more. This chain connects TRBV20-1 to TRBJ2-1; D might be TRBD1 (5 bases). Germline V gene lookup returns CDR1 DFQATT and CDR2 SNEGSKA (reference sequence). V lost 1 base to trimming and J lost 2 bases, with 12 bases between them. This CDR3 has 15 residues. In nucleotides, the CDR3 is TGCAGTGCTAGAGTGGGGCAGGTACCCTACAATGAGCAGTTCTTC. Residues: CSARVGQVPYNEQFF.

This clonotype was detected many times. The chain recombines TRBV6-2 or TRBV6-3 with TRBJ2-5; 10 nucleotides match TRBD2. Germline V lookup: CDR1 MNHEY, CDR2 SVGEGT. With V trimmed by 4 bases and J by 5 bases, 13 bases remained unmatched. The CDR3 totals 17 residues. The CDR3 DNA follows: TGTGCCAGCAGTTCCTCCGGCCAAGAGCGGGAGGGCGAGACCCAGTACTTC. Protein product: CASSSSGQEREGETQYF.

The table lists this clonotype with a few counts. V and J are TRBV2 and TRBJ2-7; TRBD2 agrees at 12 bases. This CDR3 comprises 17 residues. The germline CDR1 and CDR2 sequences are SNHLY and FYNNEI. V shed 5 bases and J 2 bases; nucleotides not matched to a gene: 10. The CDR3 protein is CASSLRARTSGAYEQYF. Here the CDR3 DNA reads TGTGCCAGCAGTCTCAGAGCGAGGACTAGCGGGGCCTACGAGCAGTACTTC.

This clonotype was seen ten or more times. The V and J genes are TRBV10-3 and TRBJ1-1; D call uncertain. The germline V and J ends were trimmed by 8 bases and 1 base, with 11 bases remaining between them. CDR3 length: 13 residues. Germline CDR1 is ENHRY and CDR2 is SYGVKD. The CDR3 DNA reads TGTGCCATCGTGTACCGGGGGAACACTGAAGCTTTCTTT. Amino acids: CAIVYRGNTEAFF.

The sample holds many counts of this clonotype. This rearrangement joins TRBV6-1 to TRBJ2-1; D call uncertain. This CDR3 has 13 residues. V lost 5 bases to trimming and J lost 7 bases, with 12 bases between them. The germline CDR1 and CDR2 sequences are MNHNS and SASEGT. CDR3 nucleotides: TGTGCCAGCAGTTTCCTCTTGGGTAATGAGCAGTTCTTC. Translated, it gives CASSFLLGNEQFF.

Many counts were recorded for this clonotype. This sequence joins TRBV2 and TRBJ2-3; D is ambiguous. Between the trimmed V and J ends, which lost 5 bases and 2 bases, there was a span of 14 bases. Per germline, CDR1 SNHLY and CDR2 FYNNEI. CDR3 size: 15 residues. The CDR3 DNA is TGTGCCAGCAGTCCCCTGCACGGTTTCACAGATACGCAGTATTTT. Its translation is CASSPLHGFTDTQYF. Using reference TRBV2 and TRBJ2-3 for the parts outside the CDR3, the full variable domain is EPEVTQTPSHQVTQMGQEVILRCVPISNHLYFYWYRQILGQKVEFLVSFYNNEISEKSEIFDDQFSVERPDGSNFTLKIRSTKLEDSAMYFCASSPLHGFTDTQYFGPGTRLTVL.

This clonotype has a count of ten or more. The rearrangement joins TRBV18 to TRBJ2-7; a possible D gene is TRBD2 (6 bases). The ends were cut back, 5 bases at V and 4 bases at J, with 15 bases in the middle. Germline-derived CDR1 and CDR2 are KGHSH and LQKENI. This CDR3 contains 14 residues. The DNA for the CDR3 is TGTGCCAGCTCATCATCGACCGGGAGTTACGAGCAGTACTTC. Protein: CASSSSTGSYEQYF. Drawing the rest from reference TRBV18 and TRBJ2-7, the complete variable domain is NAGVMQNPRHLVRRRGQEARLRCSPMKGHSHVYWYRQLPEEGLKFMVYLQKENIIDESGMPKERFSAEFPKEGPSILRIQQVVRGDSAAYFCASSSSTGSYEQYFGPGTRLTVT.

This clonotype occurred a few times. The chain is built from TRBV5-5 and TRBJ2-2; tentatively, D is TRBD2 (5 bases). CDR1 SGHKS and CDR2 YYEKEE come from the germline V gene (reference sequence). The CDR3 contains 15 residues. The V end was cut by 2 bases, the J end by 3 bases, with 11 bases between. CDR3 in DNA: TGTGCCAGCAGCTTCGTCCGCGGGTACACCGGGGAGCTGTTTTTT. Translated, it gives CASSFVRGYTGELFF.